Reported below is one T cell receptor beta chain. This clone's antigen is unknown. One base away there is no much larger clone; base qualities are not given. The cysteine opens and the phenylalanine closes a CDR3 of 14 amino acids. Only the CDR3 DNA is retained, 42 bases long and in frame from the first base. This entry comes from a study of lymphopenia after photon versus proton radiotherapy (dated by TCRdb to about 2019). About the study as a whole: The study compared the immunological effects of photon versus proton radiation therapy in patients with gastrointestinal tumors who developed high-grade lymphopenia. A cohort of around 20 patients with gastrointestinal tumors who received either photon or proton therapy and subsequently developed lymphopenia was included. The goal of the study was to describe how the two radiation modalities differ in their effects on the immune system.

Receptors were amplified or captured by the immunoSEQ multiplex PCR assay. T cell repertoires were profiled with deep sequencing of rearranged TCR beta loci together with multiparametric flow cytometry. TCRdb limited this immuneACCESS table to in-frame rearrangements with V and J called. A share of clones is missing; checked studies link under half to unresolved V genes, and the rest is unexplained. This sample lists roughly 42,000 clones; approximately 85% were detected once. The ten largest make up around 2.2% of the sample. What the work shows at the level of the full study, not this receptor alone: The authors looked at the survival association only in patients who died, and they framed better survival with proton therapy as a possibility rather than a demonstrated result. Across the cohort, an inverse correlation was found between a larger post-nadir drop in TCR diversity and overall survival time among patients who died. After the lymphocyte count nadir, photon-treated repertoires showed oligoclonal expansion, especially of CD8+ Temra cells, which drove the drop in diversity. Proton-treated patients stayed relatively stable during treatment, while photon-treated patients lost naive T cells and TCR diversity and gained effector/memory populations.

This specimen was peripheral blood, taken from a patient treated with photon-based radiotherapy. The receptor comes from a man aged 35-49 years with gastric cancer. The chain joins TRBV21-1 to TRBJ1-1; the table's D gene call, TRBD1, was not cross checked with the DNA. TRBV21-1 is an annotated pseudogene. The sequence in DNA is TGTGCCAACCTAGGCAGGGGCCTCCTCTCTGAAGCTTTCTTT. This codes for CANLGRGLLSEAFF.